This TCR beta chain is from a study of cytomegalovirus exposure and HLA in healthy donors (dated by TCRdb to 2016 to 2017). Looking at the study overall: According to a later analysis, the 100 to 150 validation repertoires were produced on the same platform as the approximately 600 repertoires of the first cohort. The aim of the study was to test whether cataloging public T cell receptors could identify signatures of past pathogen exposure. Along with the approximately 700-subject first cohort, a separate validation cohort of over a hundred different subjects was used. The study combined high-throughput TCR immunosequencing, statistical association of individual TCRs with disease status, and machine learning to predict cytomegalovirus infection status.

Libraries were made using the immunoSEQ multiplex PCR assay. The authors' pipeline ran thus. A statistical classification framework was built for diagnosing cytomegalovirus status from the catalog of TCR beta chain sequences. Here the immuneACCESS table is served through TCRdb, limited to in-frame sequences with V and J called. Missing clones are a known gap in these copies; in checked studies unresolved V genes cover under half, and the rest lacks a known reason. V and J calls plus clone size are reproduced from that table; the DNA served to infer D and trimming. The table for this sample lists approximately 150,000 clones; roughly 86% of them were counted only once. The ten largest clones capture 2.7% of the sample. Findings and caveats that apply to the study as a whole: In vitro tests confirmed that three of the cytomegalovirus-associated TCR beta chains recognize cytomegalovirus antigens. In a later analysis, TCRs clustered in the first cohort were found to also tend to co-occur in the roughly 120 validation repertoires, with 85% to 95% of cluster scores above 0. Across donors, most TCR sequences were observed very rarely, whereas some public TCRs were present in many individuals. The authors suggested that the approach could potentially be generalized to other disease states and immunological phenotypes. The classifier was reported to diagnose cytomegalovirus status with high specificity and sensitivity in both the original and validation cohorts. The validation cohort had no HLA typing available for a later analysis, so co-occurrence within that cohort was assessed over all 120 or so repertoires. The study listed approximately 160 TCR beta chains as associated with cytomegalovirus.

The donors belonged to the validation cohort of approximately 130 subjects, which was separate from the roughly 700-subject first cohort. The CDR3 goes from the cysteine to the phenylalanine over 16 residues. Only the CDR3 DNA stays, 48 bases, in frame from base 1. The V and J ends are trimmed by 1 base and 7 bases, leaving 17 bases between them. In the germline V gene, CDR1 corresponds to SGHVS and CDR2 to FQNEAQ. This clone was picked up one time. This receptor's antigen is unknown. No base qualities exist here, and no much larger clone lies one base off it. Here the chain combines TRBV7-8 and TRBJ1-5; possibly the D gene is TRBD1, per 6 matching bases. The clonotype was recovered from a man younger than 35 in good health and CMV-seropositive. Sequences were obtained from PBMCs. The nucleotide sequence reads TGTGCCAGCAGCTTAGAGGGGGGATCGGGGGGACAGCCCCAGCATTTT. Its product reads: CASSLEGGSGGQPQHF. Supplemented by the reference TRBV7-8 and TRBJ1-5 proteins around the CDR3, the complete variable domain is GAGVSQSPRYKVAKRGQDVALRCDPISGHVSLFWYQQALGQGPEFLTYFQNEAQLDKSGLPSDRFFAERPEGSVSTLKIQRTQQEDSAVYLCASSLEGGSGGQPQHFGDGTRLSIL.